This T cell receptor beta chain was recovered during a study of cytomegalovirus exposure and HLA in healthy donors. The germline V gene encodes CDR1 SGHRS and CDR2 YFSETQ. This CDR3 is 16 amino acids long. The junction had 8 bases not matched to a gene; V was cut back by 5 bases and J by 1 base. Primers for the PCR totalled 60 Vbeta and 13 Jbeta. The repertoire was sequenced with immunoSEQ multiplex PCR; TCRdb's copy has only in-frame clones and lacks some. The sample contains fewer than 95,000 clones, approximately 80% of which appear only once. This chain uses TRBV5-1 with TRBJ2-3, with 9 positions matching TRBD2. This receptor was identified in a man in his late teens or twenties in good health and CMV-seronegative. Sequenced input: PBMCs. DNA for the CDR3: TGCGCCAGCAGACCGTTTAGCGGGGGCCGCACAGATACGCAGTATTTT. Its protein product is CASRPFSGGRTDTQYF.